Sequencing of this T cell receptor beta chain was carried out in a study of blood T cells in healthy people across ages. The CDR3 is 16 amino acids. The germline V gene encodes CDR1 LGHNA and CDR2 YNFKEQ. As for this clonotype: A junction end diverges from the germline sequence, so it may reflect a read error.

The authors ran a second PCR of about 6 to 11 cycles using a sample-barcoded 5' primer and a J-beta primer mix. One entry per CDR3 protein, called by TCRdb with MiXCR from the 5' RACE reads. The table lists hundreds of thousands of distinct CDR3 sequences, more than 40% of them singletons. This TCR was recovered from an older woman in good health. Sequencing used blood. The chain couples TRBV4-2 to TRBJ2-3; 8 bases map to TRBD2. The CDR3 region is CASSPKRESASDTRYF. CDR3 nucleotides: TGTGCCAGCAGCCCGAAGCGGGAGTCGGCGTCAGATACGCGGTATTTT.